One T cell receptor (beta chain) is described in this entry. Assay used: immunoSEQ multiplex PCR; TCRdb lists only in-frame clones, some missing. The sample lists fewer than 8,500 clones, around 87% seen once, with around 9% in the top ten. This sample was included in a study of chemoradiotherapy in HPV16-positive cancers. Germline V gene data show CDR1 as MNHEY and CDR2 as SVGAGI. CDR3 length: 13 amino acids. V lost 6 bases, J lost 0 bases, and 6 bases lay in between. This TCR was sampled from a human donor with HPV-associated anogenital cancer. The specimen comprised tumor tissue, sampled from a patient who underwent chemoradiotherapy. V gene TRBV6-5 combines with J gene TRBJ1-3; D uncertain. This CDR3 reads CASSEFSGNTIYF. In DNA form, the CDR3 reads TGTGCCAGCAGCGAGTTCTCTGGAAACACCATATATTTT.